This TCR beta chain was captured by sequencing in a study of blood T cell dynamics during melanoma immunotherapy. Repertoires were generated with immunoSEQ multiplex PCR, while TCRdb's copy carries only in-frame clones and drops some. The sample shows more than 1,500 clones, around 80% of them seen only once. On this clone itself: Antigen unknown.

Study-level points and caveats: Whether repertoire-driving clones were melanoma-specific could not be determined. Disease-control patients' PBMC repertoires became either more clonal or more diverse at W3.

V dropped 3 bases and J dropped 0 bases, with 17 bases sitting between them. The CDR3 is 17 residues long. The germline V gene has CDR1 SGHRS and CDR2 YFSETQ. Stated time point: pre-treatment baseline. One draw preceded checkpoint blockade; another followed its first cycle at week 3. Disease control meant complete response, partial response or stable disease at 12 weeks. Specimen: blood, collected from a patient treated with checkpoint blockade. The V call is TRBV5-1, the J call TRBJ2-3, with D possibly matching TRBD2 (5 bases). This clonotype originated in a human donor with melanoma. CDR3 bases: TGCGCCAGCAGCTCCGGGTATCCCTGGACTAGCACAGATACGCAGTATTTT. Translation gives CASSSGYPWTSTDTQYF.